This TCR beta chain was captured by sequencing in a study of blood T cells in healthy people across ages. Germline V gives CDR1 SGDLS, CDR2 YYNGEE. V was clipped by 4 bases and J by 1 base, with 14 bases between them. This CDR3 has 15 residues. Primers used in a second PCR of roughly 7 to 12 cycles were a sample-barcoded 5' primer and a J-beta primer mix. MiXCR, run by TCRdb on the 5' RACE reads, gives a single entry per CDR3 protein. The data show about 1.4 million distinct CDR3 sequences, 55% to 75% seen once. Sequencing was carried out using blood. The receptor comes from a man between 18 and 35 years old in good health. The V call is TRBV9, the J call TRBJ2-5; D unresolved. CDR3 amino acids: CASSTRAARQETQYF. CDR3 DNA: TGTGCCAGCAGCACCCGGGCCGCACGCCAAGAGACCCAGTACTTC.